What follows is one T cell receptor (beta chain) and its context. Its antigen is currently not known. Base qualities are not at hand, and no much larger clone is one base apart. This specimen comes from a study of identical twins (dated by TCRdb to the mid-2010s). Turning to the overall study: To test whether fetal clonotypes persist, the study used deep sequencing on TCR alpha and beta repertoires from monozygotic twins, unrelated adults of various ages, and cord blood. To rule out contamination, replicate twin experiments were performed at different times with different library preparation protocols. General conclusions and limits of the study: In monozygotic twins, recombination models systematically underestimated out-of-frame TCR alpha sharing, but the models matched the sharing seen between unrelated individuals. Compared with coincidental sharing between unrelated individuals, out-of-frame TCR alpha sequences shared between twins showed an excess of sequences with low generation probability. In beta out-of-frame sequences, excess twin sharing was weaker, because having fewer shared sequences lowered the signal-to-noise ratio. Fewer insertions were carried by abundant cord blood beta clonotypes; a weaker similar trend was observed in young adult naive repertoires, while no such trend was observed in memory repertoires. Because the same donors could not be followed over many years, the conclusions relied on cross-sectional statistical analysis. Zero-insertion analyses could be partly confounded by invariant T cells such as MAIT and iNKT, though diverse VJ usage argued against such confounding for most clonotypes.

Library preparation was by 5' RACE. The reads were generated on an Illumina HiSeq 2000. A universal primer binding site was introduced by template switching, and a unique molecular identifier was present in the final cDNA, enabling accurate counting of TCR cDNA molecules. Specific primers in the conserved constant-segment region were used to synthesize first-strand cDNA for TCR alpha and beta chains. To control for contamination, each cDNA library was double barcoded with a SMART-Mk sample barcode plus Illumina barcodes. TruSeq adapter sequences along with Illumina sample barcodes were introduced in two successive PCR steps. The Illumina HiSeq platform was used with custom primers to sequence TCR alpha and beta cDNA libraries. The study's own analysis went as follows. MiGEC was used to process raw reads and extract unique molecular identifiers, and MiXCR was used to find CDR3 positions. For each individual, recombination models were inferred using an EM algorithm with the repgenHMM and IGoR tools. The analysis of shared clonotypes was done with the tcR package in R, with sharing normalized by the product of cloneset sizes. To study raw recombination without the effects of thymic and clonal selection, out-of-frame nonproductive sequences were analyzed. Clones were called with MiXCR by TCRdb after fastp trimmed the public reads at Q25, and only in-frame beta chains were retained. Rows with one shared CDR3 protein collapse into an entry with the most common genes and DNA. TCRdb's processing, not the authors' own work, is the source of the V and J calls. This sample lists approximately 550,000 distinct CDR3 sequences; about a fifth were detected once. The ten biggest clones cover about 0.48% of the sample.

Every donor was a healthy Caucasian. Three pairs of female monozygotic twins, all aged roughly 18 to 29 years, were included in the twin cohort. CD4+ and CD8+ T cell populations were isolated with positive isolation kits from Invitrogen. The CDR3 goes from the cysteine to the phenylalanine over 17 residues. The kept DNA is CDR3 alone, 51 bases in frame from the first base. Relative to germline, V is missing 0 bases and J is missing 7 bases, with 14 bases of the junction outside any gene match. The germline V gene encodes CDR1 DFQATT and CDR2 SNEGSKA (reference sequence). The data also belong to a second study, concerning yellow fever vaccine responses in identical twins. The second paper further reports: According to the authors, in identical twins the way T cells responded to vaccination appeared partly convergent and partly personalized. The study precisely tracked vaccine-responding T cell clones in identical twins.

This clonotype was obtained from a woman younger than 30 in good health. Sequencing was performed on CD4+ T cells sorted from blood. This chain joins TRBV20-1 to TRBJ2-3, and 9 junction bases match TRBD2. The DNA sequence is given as TGCAGTGCTAGAGATCGAGCGGGAGGCCCCACAACGAATACGCAGTATTTT. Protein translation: CSARDRAGGPTTNTQYF.